The 13 T cell receptor beta chains below were found in one sample sequenced in a study of cytomegalovirus exposure and HLA in healthy donors. 60 Vbeta and 13 Jbeta primers were used in PCR. Data came from immunoSEQ multiplex PCR; TCRdb stores just in-frame clones and leaves some out. Among 200,000 or so clones listed, approximately 87% were seen once. Sequencing was carried out using PBMCs. The origin of the receptors is a human donor in good health.

Regarding this clone: Germline and junction disagree at one end, which may indicate a read error. This chain uses TRBV7-9 with TRBJ2-1; D might be TRBD1 (7 bases). CDR1 and CDR2 from the germline V gene are SEHNR and FQNEAQ (reference sequence). The CDR3 contains 15 residues. CDR3 coding DNA: TGTTCCAGCAGGGCGGGACAGAAAATATACAATGAGCAGTTCTTC. This gives the protein CSSRAGQKIYNEQFF.

V usage is TRBV28 and J usage is TRBJ2-7, with 10 bases lining up with TRBD2. The V segment lost 7 bases and the J segment 3 bases; nucleotides outside the gene matches: 6. Germline V gene data show CDR1 as MDHEN and CDR2 as SYDVKM. The CDR3 length is 14 residues. Here the CDR3 reads CASTAGTSVYEQYF. In DNA, the CDR3 is TGTGCCAGCACTGCCGGGACTAGCGTCTACGAGCAGTACTTC.

This clone was seen only a few times. This chain uses TRBV5-1 with TRBJ1-1; a possible D gene is TRBD1 (6 bases). The V end lost 6 bases, the J end lost 5 bases, and 17 bases lay between the germline ends. The length of the CDR3 is 14 residues. Per germline, CDR1 SGHRS and CDR2 YFSETQ. CDR3 loop: CASKLTGRVTEAFF. Written as DNA, the CDR3 is TGCGCCAGCAAGCTAACAGGGAGAGTTACTGAAGCTTTCTTT.

This clone has only a few counts. The J gene is TRBJ2-1, the V gene TRBV21-1; the DNA was not used to check the table's D call, TRBD2. TRBV21-1 is designated a pseudogene. The CDR3 spans 17 residues. In nucleotides, the CDR3 is TGTGCCAGCAGCAAAGATCTAGCGGGTTGGTCCTCCGCTGAGCAGTTCTTC. The encoded protein is CASSKDLAGWSSAEQFF.

DNA of the CDR3: TGCGCCAGCAGCCAGGCAGGGGAAGTACAGCAGTTCTTC. It translates to CASSQAGEVQQFF. The rearrangement links TRBV4-1 to TRBJ2-1, with D tentatively TRBD1 (6 bases). This CDR3 is 13 amino acids long. Germline CDR1 is MGHRA and CDR2 is YSYEKL. V lost 3 bases and J 11 bases, leaving 14 bases between the germline ends.

J is TRBJ1-4 and V is TRBV2, with D tentatively TRBD1 (6 bases). V lost 0 bases, J lost 3 bases, and 11 bases lay in between. From germline, CDR1 is SNHLY and CDR2 FYNNEI. This CDR3 is 16 amino acids long. The CDR3 sequence is CASSEALGAANEKLFF. The CDR3 coding sequence is TGTGCCAGCAGTGAAGCGCTGGGGGCGGCTAATGAAAAACTGTTTTTT.

V gene TRBV7-2 combines with J gene TRBJ1-2; 12 bases agree with TRBD1. The CDR3 runs 15 residues. Trimming at V came to 2 bases and at J to 7 bases, leaving 5 bases not matched to a gene. CDR1 and CDR2 from the germline V gene are SGHTA and FQGNSA. The CDR3 coding sequence is TGTGCCAGCAGCTTATCCGGGACAGGGGGCTCTGGCTACACCTTC. This encodes CASSLSGTGGSGYTF.

The chain is built from TRBV28 and TRBJ1-2, with D uncertain. V lost 2 bases and J lost 4, with 11 bases in between. The V gene's germline CDR1 is MDHEN and CDR2 SYDVKM. The CDR3 covers 14 residues. The CDR3 loop reads CASSLAGFAYGYTF. The CDR3 DNA sequence: TGTGCCAGCAGTTTAGCGGGGTTTGCCTATGGCTACACCTTC.

This clone was counted a single time. This rearrangement joins TRBV19 to TRBJ2-2, with TRBD2 matching 7 bases. CDR1 LNHDA and CDR2 SQIVND come from the germline V gene (reference sequence). This CDR3 has 14 amino acids. After removal of 1 base from V and 6 bases from J, the junction contained 2 bases not matched to a gene. CDR3 sequence (DNA): TGTGCCAGTAGTATAGCGGGAGGTCCCGGGGAGCTGTTTTTT. Translated, it gives CASSIAGGPGELFF.

The chain employs TRBV6-5 and TRBJ2-7, with D perhaps matching TRBD1 (6 bases). Germline CDR1 MNHEY, CDR2 SVGAGI. This CDR3 comprises 15 residues. V was trimmed by 10 bases and J by 3 bases, leaving 22 bases between them. The CDR3 DNA reads as TGTGCCACCAGGACAGAGGCGAAGAGCTACTACGAGCAGTACTTC. Translated: CATRTEAKSYYEQYF.

This chain links TRBV5-1 with TRBJ2-7, with 8 bases that match TRBD1. J gave up 5 bases and V 2 bases, and 6 bases lay outside the gene matches. This CDR3 spans 14 amino acids. The V gene's germline CDR1 is SGHRS and CDR2 YFSETQ. As DNA, the CDR3 is TGCGCCAGCAGCTTCGGACAGGGTGCCAACGAGCAGTACTTC. Protein sequence: CASSFGQGANEQYF.

Only one count was recorded for this clone. The rearrangement uses TRBV5-4 and TRBJ2-7, with a possible D match to TRBD1 (5 bases). V was pared by 3 bases and J by 3 bases, with 16 bases between. CDR3 length equals 15 residues. CDR1 and CDR2 (germline): SGHNT, YYREEE (reference sequence). Here the CDR3 reads CASSWGSPTDYEQYF. CDR3 nucleotides: TGTGCCAGCAGCTGGGGCTCCCCGACTGACTACGAGCAGTACTTC.

The sample holds a few counts of this clone. The chain is built from TRBV15 and TRBJ2-1; 7 positions agree with TRBD2. There are 16 residues in the CDR3. Germline lookup yields CDR1 LNHNV and CDR2 YYDKDF (reference sequence). The ends lost 2 bases at V and 6 bases at J; junction bases unmatched: 10. The CDR3 DNA reads TGTGCCACCAGCAGACCCGGGACTACTTCCACCAATGAGCAGTTCTTC. Its translation is CATSRPGTTSTNEQFF.